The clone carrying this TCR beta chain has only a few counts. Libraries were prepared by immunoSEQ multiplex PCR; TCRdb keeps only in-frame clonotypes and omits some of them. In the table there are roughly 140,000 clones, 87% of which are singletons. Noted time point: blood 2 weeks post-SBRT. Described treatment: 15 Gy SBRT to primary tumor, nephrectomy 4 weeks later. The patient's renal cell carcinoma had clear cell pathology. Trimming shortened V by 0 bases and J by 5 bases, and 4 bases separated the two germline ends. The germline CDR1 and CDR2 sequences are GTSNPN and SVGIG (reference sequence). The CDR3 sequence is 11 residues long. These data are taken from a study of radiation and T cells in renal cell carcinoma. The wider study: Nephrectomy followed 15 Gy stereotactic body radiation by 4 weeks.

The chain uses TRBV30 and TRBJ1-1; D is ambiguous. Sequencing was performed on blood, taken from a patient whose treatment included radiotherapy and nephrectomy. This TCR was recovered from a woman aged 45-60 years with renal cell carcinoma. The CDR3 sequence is CAWSVWTEAFF. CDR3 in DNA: TGTGCCTGGAGTGTTTGGACTGAAGCTTTCTTT.